Sequencing of this T cell receptor (beta chain) was carried out in a study of cytomegalovirus exposure and HLA in healthy donors. The PCR contained 60 Vbeta and 13 Jbeta primers. Repertoires were generated with immunoSEQ multiplex PCR, while TCRdb's copy carries only in-frame clones and drops some. This repertoire shows roughly 130,000 clones, around 80% found once; its top ten account for approximately 2%. This clone was counted a few times. CDR3 length equals 15 residues. V lost 2 bases and J lost 0, with 10 bases in between. CDR1 and CDR2 (germline): MNHEY, SMNVEV (reference sequence). The sample taken for sequencing was PBMCs. The chain combines TRBV27 with TRBJ1-2; D might be TRBD1 (5 bases). This TCR was recovered from a young man in good health and CMV-seronegative. The CDR3 DNA is TGTGCCAGCAGTTTAGAAGCCAGGGCTAACTATGGCTACACCTTC. Its translation is CASSLEARANYGYTF.